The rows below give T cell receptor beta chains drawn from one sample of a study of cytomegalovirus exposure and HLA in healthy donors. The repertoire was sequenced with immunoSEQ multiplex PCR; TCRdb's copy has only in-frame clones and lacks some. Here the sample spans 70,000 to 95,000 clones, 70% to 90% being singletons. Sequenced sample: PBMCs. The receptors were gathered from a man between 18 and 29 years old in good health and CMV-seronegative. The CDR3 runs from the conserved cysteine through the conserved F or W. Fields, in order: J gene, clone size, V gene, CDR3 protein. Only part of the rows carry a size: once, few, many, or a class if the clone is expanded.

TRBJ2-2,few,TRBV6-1,CASSDRDTGELFF
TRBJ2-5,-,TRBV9,CASSDRTSGDQETQYF
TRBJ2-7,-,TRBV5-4,CASRPDRGGPRSYEQYF
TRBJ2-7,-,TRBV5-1,CASRTGQFYEQYF
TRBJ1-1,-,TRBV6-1,CASSEQGARTEAFF
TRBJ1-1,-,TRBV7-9,CASSFPAGGRSNTEAFF
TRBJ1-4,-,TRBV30,CAWNFGANEKLFF
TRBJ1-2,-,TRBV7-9,CASSPSGNPWARGLLGYTF
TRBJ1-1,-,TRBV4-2,CASCAGGVNTEAFF
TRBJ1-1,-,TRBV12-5,CASGGQGLNTEAFF
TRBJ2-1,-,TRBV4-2,CASSQDSGAYNEQFF
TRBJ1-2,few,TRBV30,CAWSGGYGYTF
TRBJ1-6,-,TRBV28,CASTPGAYSPLHF
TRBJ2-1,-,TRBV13,CASSLGRYSGGKNEQFF
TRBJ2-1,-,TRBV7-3,CASSGGGYNEQFF
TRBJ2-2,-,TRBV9,CASSASDLNTGELFF
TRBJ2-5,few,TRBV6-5,CASSSTGGETQYF
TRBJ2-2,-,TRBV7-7,CASSSSGLADGELFF
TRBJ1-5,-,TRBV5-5,CASSFQAGNDQPQHF
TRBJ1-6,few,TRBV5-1,CASSFSGTGYNSPLHF
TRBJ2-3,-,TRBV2,CASKVTDSDTQYF
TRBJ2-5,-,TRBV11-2,CASSPGLAQRETQYF
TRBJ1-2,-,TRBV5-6,CASSLPGTGTRGYTF
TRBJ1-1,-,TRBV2,CASTVGGTEAFF
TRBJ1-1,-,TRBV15,CATSSLTGITEAFF
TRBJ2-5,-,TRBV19,CASSMTELQETQYF
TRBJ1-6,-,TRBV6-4,CASKLRAGNSPLHF
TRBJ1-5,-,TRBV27,CASSLVTGGNQPQHF
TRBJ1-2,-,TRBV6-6,CASNPGKGYGYTF
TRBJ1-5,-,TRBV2,CASSRDRGNPSNQPQHF
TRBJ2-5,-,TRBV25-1,CASSPNGGIQYF
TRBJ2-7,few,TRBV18,CASSPAGQGGYEQYF